Listed below are T cell receptor beta chains from one sample, sequenced in a study of T cell changes during pregnancy in multiple sclerosis. This table comes from immunoSEQ multiplex PCR, and its TCRdb copy is limited to in-frame clones, with some not included. The profile shows 60,000 to 80,000 clones, 75% to 90% of them singletons. The input for sequencing was peripheral blood, taken before pregnancy. All receptors derive from a female donor with multiple sclerosis, enrolled in a pregnancy study. Both conserved end residues are part of each CDR3. A D gene is named only where the DNA matches it firmly. For some rows the clone size is stated as once, few or many, or as a class when expanded; others skip it.

v_gene	j_gene	d_gene	abundance	CDR3nt	CDR3aa
TRBV29-1	TRBJ2-2	.	.	TGCAGCGTTGAATCAGTATCCGGGGAGCTGTTTTTT	CSVESVSGELFF
TRBV30	TRBJ1-1	TRBD1	.	TGTGCCTGGAGTCTGGACGGGGACAGGATGGCTTTCTTT	CAWSLDGDRMAFF
TRBV5-8	TRBJ2-5	TRBD2	few	TGTGCCAGCAGCCCGGGAGCGGGGGCCCAAGAGACCCAGTACTTC	CASSPGAGAQETQYF
TRBV6-1	TRBJ1-2	.	.	TGTGCCAGCAGTGAAGCGCCAGGGTATGGCTACACCTTC	CASSEAPGYGYTF
TRBV5-1	TRBJ2-2	.	.	TGCGCCAGCAGCTTGGCAGGTTTGAACACCGGGGAGCTGTTTTTT	CASSLAGLNTGELFF
TRBV18	TRBJ2-7	TRBD2	.	TGTGCCAGCTCGCCTACGGGACTAGCCTCCTACGAGCAGTACTTC	CASSPTGLASYEQYF
TRBV6-5	TRBJ2-3	.	.	TGTGCCAGCAGTTACTCCGCCGGGGAACGTATGCAGTATTTT	CASSYSAGERMQYF
TRBV13	TRBJ2-1	.	once	TGTGCCAGCAGCTTAGAGCGACAGGACAATGAGCAGTTCTTC	CASSLERQDNEQFF
TRBV18	TRBJ1-2	.	.	TGTGCCAGCTCCCCAAGCGAGGAGAACTATGGCTACACCTTC	CASSPSEENYGYTF
TRBV7-8	TRBJ2-7	.	.	TGTGCCAGCAGCTTAAAACAGTATTCCTACGAGCAGTACTTC	CASSLKQYSYEQYF
TRBV7-9	TRBJ1-1	.	.	TGTGCCAGCAGCTCCAAAGGGGCCGGTGAAGCTTTCTTT	CASSSKGAGEAFF
TRBV4-1	TRBJ2-6	.	.	TGCGCCAGCAGCCAAGGGTTGGAGAGCTCTGGGGCCAACGTCCTGACTTTC	CASSQGLESSGANVLTF
TRBV19	TRBJ1-2	TRBD1	.	TGTGCCAGTAGTATGGGGGACAGGGCCTATGGCTACACCTTC	CASSMGDRAYGYTF
TRBV10-3	TRBJ1-3	.	.	TGTGCCATCTTTAGGACAGCCGGAAACACCATATATTTT	CAIFRTAGNTIYF
TRBV9	TRBJ2-3	TRBD2	.	TGTGCCAGCAGCGTAGGATTGGGGGGGGAGACAGATACGCAGTATTTT	CASSVGLGGETDTQYF
TRBV2	TRBJ1-6	.	.	TGTGCCAGCATGGCGGAGAGCTCCTATAATTCACCCCTCCACTTT	CASMAESSYNSPLHF
TRBV2	TRBJ2-1	TRBD2	.	TGTGCCAGCAGTGAGTGGGGAGGGCCCTCGAATGAGCAGTTCTTC	CASSEWGGPSNEQFF
TRBV18	TRBJ2-7	.	.	TGTGCCAGCTCACCACCGGGACTCTTCTCCTACGAGCAGTACTTC	CASSPPGLFSYEQYF
TRBV2	TRBJ1-2	TRBD1	.	TGTGCCAGCAGTGAAGAAATGACAGGGAGGTATGGCTACACCTTC	CASSEEMTGRYGYTF
TRBV30	TRBJ1-2	.	.	TGTGCCTGGACCCCTCTAGATTCTCGGCATGGCTACACCTTC	CAWTPLDSRHGYTF
TRBV27	TRBJ2-7	TRBD2	.	TGTGCCAGCAGTTTCTATCCCGGACTAGCGGGAGGGTACGAGCAGTACTTC	CASSFYPGLAGGYEQYF
TRBV7-2	TRBJ1-5	TRBD1	.	TGTGCCAGCAGCTTCCGACAGGGTAGCAATCAGCCCCAGCATTTT	CASSFRQGSNQPQHF
TRBV7-6	TRBJ2-2	TRBD2	.	TGTGCCAGCAGAAAGTCTAGCGGGAGTAGAGACACCGGGGAGCTGTTTTTT	CASRKSSGSRDTGELFF
TRBV6-1	TRBJ2-5	.	.	TGTGCCAGCAGTGAGGGCAACCAAGAGACCCAGTACTTC	CASSEGNQETQYF
TRBV5-4	TRBJ2-7	TRBD2	.	TGTGCCAGCAGCTTGGGGGGTAGCGGGATTGTCTACGAGCAGTACTTC	CASSLGGSGIVYEQYF
TRBV10-1	TRBJ2-2	TRBD1	.	TGCGCCAGCAGTGGGCACGGACAGGACACCAACACCGGGGAGCTGTTTTTT	CASSGHGQDTNTGELFF
TRBV27	TRBJ2-2	.	once	TGTGCCAGCAGTTTTACCCGATCGGGTCTTTCTCGGGGCACCGGGGAGCTGTTTTTT	CASSFTRSGLSRGTGELFF
TRBV19	TRBJ2-1	.	once	TGTGCCAGTAGTATTGTGGCAGGGGCACCCAATGAGCAGTTCTTC	CASSIVAGAPNEQFF
TRBV27	TRBJ2-7	.	.	TGTGCCAGCAGTCGGGGAAACGAGCAGTACTTC	CASSRGNEQYF
TRBV27	TRBJ2-6	.	.	TGTGCCAGCGGGGGGACCGGGACAGTGTTTTCTGGGGCCAACGTCCTGACTTTC	CASGGTGTVFSGANVLTF
TRBV27	TRBJ2-1	TRBD2	.	TGTGCCAGCAGTATCGGGACTAGCGAGAATGAGCAGTTCTTC	CASSIGTSENEQFF
TRBV4-1	TRBJ2-6	.	.	TGCGCCAGCAGCCAGGACAGCTTACAACTCATCTCTGGGGCCAACGTCCTGACTTTC	CASSQDSLQLISGANVLTF
TRBV9	TRBJ1-1	TRBD1	.	TGTGCCAGCAGCGCAGGACAGGGGGTGAACACTGAAGCTTTCTTT	CASSAGQGVNTEAFF
TRBV10-3	TRBJ2-2	.	.	TGTGCCATCAGGGCGGGAAACACCGGGGAGCTGTTTTTT	CAIRAGNTGELFF
TRBV6-1	TRBJ1-5	.	.	TGTGCCAGCAGTATCGAACAGGCGACCAATCAGCCCCAGCATTTT	CASSIEQATNQPQHF
TRBV6-5	TRBJ1-1	.	.	TGTGCCAGCAGTTACCGACAGCCAAACACTGAAGCTTTCTTT	CASSYRQPNTEAFF
TRBV9	TRBJ2-3	TRBD2	.	TGTGCCAGCAGCGTAGAGGGCGGGAGGGCCCGGGATACGCAGTATTTT	CASSVEGGRARDTQYF
TRBV14	TRBJ2-4	TRBD1	.	TGTGCCAGCAGCTCACAGGGGGCCAAAAACATTCAGTACTTC	CASSSQGAKNIQYF
TRBV4-3	TRBJ1-6	.	.	TGCGCCAGCAGCCAAGCGACGAGGTCGAATTCACCCCTCCACTTT	CASSQATRSNSPLHF
TRBV6-5	TRBJ2-1	TRBD2	.	TGTGCCAGCAGCTCACTAGCGGGAAATGAGCAGTTCTTC	CASSSLAGNEQFF
TRBV9	TRBJ1-2	.	.	TGTGCCAGCAGCGATCCGCGGAGGAACTATGGCTACACCTTC	CASSDPRRNYGYTF
TRBV5-1	TRBJ1-2	TRBD1	.	TGCGCCAGCAGCGGCCGGGACAGGGGCTACACCTTC	CASSGRDRGYTF
TRBV27	TRBJ2-7	.	.	TGTGCCAGCAGTATAGGACAGAGCTACGAGCAGTACTTC	CASSIGQSYEQYF
TRBV5-1	TRBJ2-1	TRBD2	.	TGCGCCAGCAGCTCGGGGACTATGATCAATGAGCAGTTCTTC	CASSSGTMINEQFF
TRBV7-9	TRBJ1-2	.	.	TGTGCCAGCAGCGCGGACCATCCAGGGGACTATGGCTACACCTTC	CASSADHPGDYGYTF
TRBV12-2	TRBJ2-7	.	.	TGTGCAAGTCGCTCCATGGCCAAGGACATGAACCACGAGCAGTACTTC	CASRSMAKDMNHEQYF
TRBV5-1	TRBJ2-7	TRBD1	once	TGCGCCAGCAGCTTGGTGGGACAGGGGAGAATATCCTACGAGCAGTACTTC	CASSLVGQGRISYEQYF